Sequencing of this T cell receptor (beta chain) was carried out in a study of shared clonotypes between healthy human individuals. Study conclusions and caveats: Larger estimated richness was generally seen in naive subsets than in memory subsets.

Concerning this clone: As yet, its antigen is unknown.

An assay was performed, and its level was deep. Measured with immunoSEQ multiplex PCR; TCRdb has only the in-frame clones, and not every one. The data hold more than 400,000 clones, with 95% to 97% observed a single time. This TCR was recovered from a woman aged 25 to 39 in good health. Input material: naive CD4+ T cells sorted from blood. Subset here: CD45RA+ positively selected.

The CDR3 coding sequence is TGCAGCGTTGAAGAACAAGAGACGCCTGGGGCTGAAGCTTTCTTT. This gives the protein CSVEEQETPGAEAFF. The genes are TRBV29-1 and TRBJ1-1; D is uncertain. CDR1 is SQVTM, CDR2 ANQGSEA, per germline. The ends were cut back, 0 bases at V and 6 bases at J, with 17 bases in the middle. CDR3 size: 15 residues.